A single sample is the source of the 27 T cell receptor beta chains below, sequenced in a study of T cells expressing NK-cell markers. One entry per CDR3 protein, without DNA, is what TCRdb gives after re-calling the 5' RACE reads. The sample data list roughly 280,000 distinct CDR3 sequences. The specimen sequenced was blood T cells: a sorted CD56 or NKG2C T cell subset, CD4+ or CD8+ T cells, or bulk PBMC T cells (not recorded which). The source of these receptors is a man aged 18-30 years in good health.

Here the CDR3 reads CASSLAGMAYGYTF. J is TRBJ1-2 and V is TRBV7-2. The CDR3 runs to 14 residues. The V gene's germline CDR1 is SGHTA and CDR2 FQGNSA.

The V call is TRBV5-1, the J call TRBJ2-1; the D call of TRBD2 rests on TCRdb alone, since no DNA is present to check it. From germline, CDR1 is SGHRS and CDR2 YFSETQ. The length of the CDR3 is 16 residues. The CDR3 spells CASSRTSLSINNEQFF.

This sequence joins TRBV11-2 and TRBJ2-3. Germline lookup yields CDR1 SGHAT and CDR2 FQNNGV. The CDR3 sequence is 14 residues long. The chain's CDR3 is CASNRQVQTDTQYF.

The chain carries TRBV7-2 and TRBJ1-5. CDR1 and CDR2 from the germline V gene are SGHTA and FQGNSA. CDR3 size: 17 residues. The CDR3 spells CASSLGFVATSNQPQHF.

This chain's CDR3 is CASSLRTSGRVNEQFF. The chain is built from TRBV12-3 or TRBV12-4 and TRBJ2-1; TCRdb's D call, TRBD2, is unchecked because there is no DNA. CDR3 length: 16 residues.

This chain links TRBV5-6 with TRBJ2-3. The CDR3 totals 14 residues. Germline CDR1 SGHDT, CDR2 YYEEEE. CDR3 amino acids: CASSLGSSTDTQYF.

The gene calls are TRBV12-3 or TRBV12-4 and TRBJ2-3; absent DNA, TCRdb's TRBD1 call cannot be checked. There are 15 residues in the CDR3. CDR3 amino acids: CASSLTATGTDTQYF.

The genes are TRBV12-3 or TRBV12-4 and TRBJ1-1. The CDR3 extends over 13 amino acids. CDR3 amino acids: CASSFSAGSEAFF.

The chain links TRBV7-8 to TRBJ2-7. This CDR3 is 16 amino acids long. Looked up from germline, CDR1 is SGHVS and CDR2 is FQNEAQ. CDR3 sequence: CASSLDGGRNSYEQYF.

CDR3 in amino acids: CASSLTGENSPLHF. This chain links TRBV4-2 with TRBJ1-6; TCRdb names TRBD1, which stays unverified in the absence of DNA. Germline V gene sequence: CDR1 LGHNA, CDR2 YNFKEQ. The CDR3 is 14 residues long.

The rearrangement uses TRBV7-9 and TRBJ2-4. This CDR3 region has 14 residues. Germline loops: CDR1 SEHNR, CDR2 FQNEAQ (reference sequence). The CDR3 is CASSTDGTKNIQYF.

The gene calls are TRBV11-2 and TRBJ1-4; TCRdb picks TRBD1, but there is no DNA to check that call. The germline V gene encodes CDR1 SGHAT and CDR2 FQNNGV. CDR3 length: 14 amino acids. This CDR3 reads CASSRFGQGEKLFF.

This chain's CDR3 is CATSTIAGESGEQYF. The chain carries TRBV15 and TRBJ2-7; TCRdb names TRBD2, which stays unverified in the absence of DNA. Germline lookup yields CDR1 LNHNV and CDR2 YYDKDF (reference sequence). The CDR3 is made up of 15 amino acids.

The J gene is TRBJ2-4, the V gene TRBV20-1; TCRdb's D gene call, TRBD1, goes unchecked for lack of DNA. This CDR3 is built from 16 residues. CDR1 is DFQATT, CDR2 SNEGSKA, per germline (reference sequence). This CDR3 is CSARPKGTEHINIQYF.

The chain is built from TRBV4-2 and TRBJ2-5; the TCRdb D gene call, TRBD1, has no DNA to confirm it. The CDR3 is 14 amino acids. CDR1 and CDR2 from the germline V gene are LGHNA and YNFKEQ. This chain's CDR3 is CASSQIGTEETQYF.

This rearrangement joins TRBV6-5 to TRBJ1-2. The length of the CDR3 is 12 residues. From germline, CDR1 is MNHEY and CDR2 SVGAGI. CDR3: CASSYLGRGYTF.

The chain combines TRBV7-2 with TRBJ2-5; TCRdb reports TRBD2, a call that lacks DNA to check it against. The CDR3 extends over 15 amino acids. Germline V CDR1 and CDR2: SGHTA, FQGNSA. CDR3 protein: CASSSTSGSQGTQYF.

The V and J genes are TRBV6-5 and TRBJ1-1; TCRdb gives TRBD1 as the D gene, but with no DNA this cannot be confirmed. This CDR3 contains 12 residues. Germline-derived CDR1 and CDR2 are MNHEY and SVGAGI. The CDR3 region is CASSPGGTGSFF.

V usage is TRBV7-2 and J usage is TRBJ1-5; TCRdb lists TRBD1, though no DNA is available to test this call. CDR3 size: 13 residues. Germline CDR1 and CDR2: SGHTA and FQGNSA. The CDR3 sequence is CASSLVVLGPQHF.

The chain couples TRBV12-3 or TRBV12-4 to TRBJ1-3. CDR3 length equals 14 residues. CDR3 region: CASSLSESGNTIYF.

The chain uses TRBV20-1 and TRBJ2-2; the D call of TRBD1 rests on TCRdb alone, since no DNA is present to check it. In germline, CDR1 is DFQATT, CDR2 SNEGSKA (reference sequence). The CDR3 length is 14 residues. CDR3 in amino acids: CSVRPAANTGELFF.

The V gene is TRBV12-3 or TRBV12-4, the J gene TRBJ1-2; lacking DNA, the TRBD1 call made by TCRdb goes unchecked. The CDR3 runs 13 residues. CDR3 loop: CASSWGNSYGYTF.

The CDR3 spells CASSGAGPNYGYTF. The chain combines TRBV5-5 with TRBJ1-2; TCRdb's D gene call, TRBD1, goes unchecked for lack of DNA. The germline gives CDR1 SGHKS, CDR2 YYEKEE (reference sequence). The CDR3 runs to 14 residues.

The chain is built from TRBV29-1 and TRBJ2-1; lacking DNA, the TRBD2 call made by TCRdb goes unchecked. The CDR3 is 17 amino acids. Germline V gene sequence: CDR1 SQVTM, CDR2 ANQGSEA. The chain's CDR3 is CSVVWTSGAWGYNEQFF.

This chain connects TRBV5-4 to TRBJ2-5; there is no DNA to check the TCRdb D call of TRBD1. The CDR3 covers 16 residues. Germline V lookup: CDR1 SGHNT, CDR2 YYREEE (reference sequence). The CDR3 is CASSDSVQGVGETQYF. The entire variable domain, with the rest obtained from reference TRBV5-4 and TRBJ2-5, is as follows: ETGVTQSPTHLIKTRGQQVTLRCSSQSGHNTVSWYQQALGQGPQFIFQYYREEENGRGNFPPRFSGLQFPNYSSELNVNALELDDSALYLCASSDSVQGVGETQYFGPGTRLLVL.

The gene calls are TRBV18 and TRBJ2-5; absent DNA, TCRdb's TRBD2 call cannot be checked. Germline V gene sequence: CDR1 KGHSH, CDR2 LQKENI. The CDR3 runs to 15 residues. This CDR3 reads CASSPSGTRQETQYF.

The chain couples TRBV27 to TRBJ2-7; TCRdb reports TRBD2, a call that lacks DNA to check it against. CDR1 and CDR2 from the germline V gene are MNHEY and SMNVEV (reference sequence). The CDR3 consists of 15 residues. The CDR3 is CASSFEGTNSYEQYF.